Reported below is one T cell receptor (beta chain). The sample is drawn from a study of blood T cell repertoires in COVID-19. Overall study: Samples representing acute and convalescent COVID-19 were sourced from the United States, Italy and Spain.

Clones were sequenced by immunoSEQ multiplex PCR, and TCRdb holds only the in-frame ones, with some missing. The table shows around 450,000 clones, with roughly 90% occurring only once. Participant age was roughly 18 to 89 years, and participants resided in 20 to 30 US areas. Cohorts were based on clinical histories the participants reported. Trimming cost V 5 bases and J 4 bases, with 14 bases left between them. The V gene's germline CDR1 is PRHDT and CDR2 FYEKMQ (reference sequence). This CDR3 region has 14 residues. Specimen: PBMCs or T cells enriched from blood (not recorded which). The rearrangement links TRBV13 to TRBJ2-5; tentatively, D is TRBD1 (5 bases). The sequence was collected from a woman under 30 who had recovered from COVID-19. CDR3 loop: CASSRKTVGETQYF. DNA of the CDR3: TGTGCCAGCAGCAGAAAGACAGTCGGAGAGACCCAGTACTTC.